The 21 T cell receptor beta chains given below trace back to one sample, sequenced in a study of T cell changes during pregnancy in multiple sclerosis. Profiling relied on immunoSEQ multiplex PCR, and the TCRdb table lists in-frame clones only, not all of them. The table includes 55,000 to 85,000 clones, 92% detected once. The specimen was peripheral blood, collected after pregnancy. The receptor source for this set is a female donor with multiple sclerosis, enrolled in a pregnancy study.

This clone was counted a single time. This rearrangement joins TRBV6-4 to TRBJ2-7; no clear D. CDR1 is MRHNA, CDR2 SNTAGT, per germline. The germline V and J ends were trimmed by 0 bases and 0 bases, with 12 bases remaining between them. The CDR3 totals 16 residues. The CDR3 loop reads CASSDSIERNSYEQYF. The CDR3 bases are TGTGCCAGCAGTGACTCGATTGAGCGCAACTCCTACGAGCAGTACTTC.

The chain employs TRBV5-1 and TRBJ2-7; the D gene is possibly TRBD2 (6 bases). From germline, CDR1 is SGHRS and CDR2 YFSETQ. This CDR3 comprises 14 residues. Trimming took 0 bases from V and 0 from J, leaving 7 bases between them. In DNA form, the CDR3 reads TGCGCCAGCAGCTTGGGGGGGGTCTCCTACGAGCAGTACTTC. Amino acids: CASSLGGVSYEQYF.

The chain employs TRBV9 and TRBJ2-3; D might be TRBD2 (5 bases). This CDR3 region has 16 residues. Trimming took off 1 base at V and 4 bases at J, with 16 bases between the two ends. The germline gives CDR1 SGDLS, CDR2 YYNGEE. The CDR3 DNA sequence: TGTGCCAGCAGCGTAAGGAGCGGCCCTTCCGCAGATACGCAGTATTTT. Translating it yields CASSVRSGPSADTQYF.

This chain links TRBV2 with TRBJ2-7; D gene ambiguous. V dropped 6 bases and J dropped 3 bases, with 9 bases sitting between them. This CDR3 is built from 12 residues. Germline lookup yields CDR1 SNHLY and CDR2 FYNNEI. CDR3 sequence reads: CASRTPDYEQYF. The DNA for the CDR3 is TGTGCCAGCAGGACACCGGACTACGAGCAGTACTTC.

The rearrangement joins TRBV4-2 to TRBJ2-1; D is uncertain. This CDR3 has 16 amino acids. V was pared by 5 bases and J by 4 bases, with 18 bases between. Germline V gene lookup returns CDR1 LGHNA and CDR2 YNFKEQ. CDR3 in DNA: TGTGCCAGCAGCTATACCTTACTTCACCGATACAATGAGCAGTTCTTC. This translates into CASSYTLLHRYNEQFF.

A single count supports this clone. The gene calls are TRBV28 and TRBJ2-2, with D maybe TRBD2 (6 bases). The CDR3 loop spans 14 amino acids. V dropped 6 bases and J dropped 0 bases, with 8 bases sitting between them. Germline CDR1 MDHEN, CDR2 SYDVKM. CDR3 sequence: CASRDYSNTGELFF. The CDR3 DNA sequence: TGTGCCAGCAGGGACTATTCGAACACCGGGGAGCTGTTTTTT.

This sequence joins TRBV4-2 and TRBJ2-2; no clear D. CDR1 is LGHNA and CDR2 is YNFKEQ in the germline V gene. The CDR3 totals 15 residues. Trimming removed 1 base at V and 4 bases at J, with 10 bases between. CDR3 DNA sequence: TGTGCCAGCAGCCAAGCCCGCAGTGGCACCGGGGAGCTGTTTTTT. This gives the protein CASSQARSGTGELFF.

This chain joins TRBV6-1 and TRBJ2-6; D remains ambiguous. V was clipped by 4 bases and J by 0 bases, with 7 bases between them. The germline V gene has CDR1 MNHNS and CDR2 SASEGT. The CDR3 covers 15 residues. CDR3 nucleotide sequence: TGTGCCAGCAGTGGCGAGGTCTCTGGGGCCAACGTCCTGACTTTC. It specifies CASSGEVSGANVLTF.

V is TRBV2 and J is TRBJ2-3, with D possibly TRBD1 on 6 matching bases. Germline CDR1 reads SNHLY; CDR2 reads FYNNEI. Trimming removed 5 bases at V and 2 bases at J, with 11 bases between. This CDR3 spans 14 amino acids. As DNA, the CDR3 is TGTGCCAGCAGTTCAGACAGGACCACAGATACGCAGTATTTT. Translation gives CASSSDRTTDTQYF.

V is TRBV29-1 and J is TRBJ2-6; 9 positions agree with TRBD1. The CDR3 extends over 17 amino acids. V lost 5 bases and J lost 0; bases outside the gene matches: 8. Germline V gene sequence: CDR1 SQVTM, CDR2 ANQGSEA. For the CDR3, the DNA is TGCAGCGTTCCACAGGGGGCAAGGGGCTCTGGGGCCAACGTCCTGACTTTC. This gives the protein CSVPQGARGSGANVLTF.

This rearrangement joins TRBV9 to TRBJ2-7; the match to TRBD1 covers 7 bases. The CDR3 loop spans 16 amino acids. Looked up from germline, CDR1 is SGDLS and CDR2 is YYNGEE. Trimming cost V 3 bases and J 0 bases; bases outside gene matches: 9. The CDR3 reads CASSDTEDRASYEQYF. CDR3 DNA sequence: TGTGCCAGCAGCGATACTGAAGACAGGGCCTCCTACGAGCAGTACTTC. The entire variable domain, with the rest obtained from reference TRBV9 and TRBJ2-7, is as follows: DSGVTQTPKHLITATGQRVTLRCSPRSGDLSVYWYQQSLDQGLQFLIQYYNGEERAKGNILERFSAQQFPDLHSELNLSSLELGDSALYFCASSDTEDRASYEQYFGPGTRLTVT.

The CDR3 DNA is TGCGCCAGCAGCTTGTACCAGGGGAACACTGAAGCTTTCTTT. Translation: CASSLYQGNTEAFF. The chain couples TRBV5-1 to TRBJ1-1, with D tentatively TRBD1 (5 bases). V lost 1 base, J lost 1 base, and 8 bases lay in between. The CDR3 is 14 amino acids. The germline V gene encodes CDR1 SGHRS and CDR2 YFSETQ.

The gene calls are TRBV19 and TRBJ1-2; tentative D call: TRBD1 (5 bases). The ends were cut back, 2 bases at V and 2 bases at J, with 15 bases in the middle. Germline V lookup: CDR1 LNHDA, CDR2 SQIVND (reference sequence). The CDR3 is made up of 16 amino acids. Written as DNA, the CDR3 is TGTGCCAGTAGTATACTTCAGGGAATATTCAACTATGGCTACACCTTC. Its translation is CASSILQGIFNYGYTF.

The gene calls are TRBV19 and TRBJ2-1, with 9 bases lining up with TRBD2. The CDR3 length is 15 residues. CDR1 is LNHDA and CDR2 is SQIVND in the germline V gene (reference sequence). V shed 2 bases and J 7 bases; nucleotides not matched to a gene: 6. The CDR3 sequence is CASSILAGNPNEQFF. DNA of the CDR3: TGTGCCAGTAGTATACTAGCGGGGAACCCTAATGAGCAGTTCTTC. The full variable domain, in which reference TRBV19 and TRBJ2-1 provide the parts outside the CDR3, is DGGITQSPKYLFRKEGQNVTLSCEQNLNHDAMYWYRQDPGQGLRLIYYSQIVNDFQKGDIAEGYSVSREKKESFPLTVTSAQKNPTAFYLCASSILAGNPNEQFFGPGTRLTVL.

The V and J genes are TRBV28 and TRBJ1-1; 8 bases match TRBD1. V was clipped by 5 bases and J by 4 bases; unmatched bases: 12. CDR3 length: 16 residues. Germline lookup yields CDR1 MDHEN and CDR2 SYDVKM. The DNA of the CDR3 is TGTGCCAGCAGTCCCCGGACAGGGAGTTGGTCCACTGAAGCTTTCTTT. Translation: CASSPRTGSWSTEAFF.

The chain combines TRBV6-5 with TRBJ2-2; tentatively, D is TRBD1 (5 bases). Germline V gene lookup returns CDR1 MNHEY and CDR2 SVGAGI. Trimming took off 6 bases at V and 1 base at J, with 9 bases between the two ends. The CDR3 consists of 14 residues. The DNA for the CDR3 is TGTGCCAGCAGCTCCGGACAGAACACCGGGGAGCTGTTTTTT. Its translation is CASSSGQNTGELFF.

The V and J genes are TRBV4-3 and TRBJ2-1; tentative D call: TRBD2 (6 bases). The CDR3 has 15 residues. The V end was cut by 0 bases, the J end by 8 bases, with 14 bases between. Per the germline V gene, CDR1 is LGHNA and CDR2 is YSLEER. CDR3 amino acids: CASSQETSKDHEQFF. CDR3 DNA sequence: TGCGCCAGCAGCCAAGAGACTAGTAAGGACCATGAGCAGTTCTTC.

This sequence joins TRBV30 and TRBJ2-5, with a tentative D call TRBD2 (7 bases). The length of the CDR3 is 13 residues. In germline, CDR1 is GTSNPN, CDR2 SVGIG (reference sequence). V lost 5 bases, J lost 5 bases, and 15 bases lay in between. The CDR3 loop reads CAWAGADVETQYF. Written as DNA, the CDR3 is TGTGCCTGGGCGGGGGCGGACGTCGAGACCCAGTACTTC.

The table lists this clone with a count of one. DNA for the CDR3: TGTGCCAGCAGTTTAGGCAGGGATATTCGAGATCAGCCCCAGCATTTT. Protein: CASSLGRDIRDQPQHF. This chain joins TRBV28 and TRBJ1-5; D possibly corresponds to TRBD1 (5 bases). Trimming left V 2 bases short and J 5 bases short, with 16 bases between. This CDR3 has 16 amino acids. Germline V gene lookup returns CDR1 MDHEN and CDR2 SYDVKM.

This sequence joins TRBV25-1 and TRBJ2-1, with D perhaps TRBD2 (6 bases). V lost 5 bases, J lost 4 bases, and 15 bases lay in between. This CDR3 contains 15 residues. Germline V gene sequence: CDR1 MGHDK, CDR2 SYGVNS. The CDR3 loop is CASSLRGLPYNEQFF. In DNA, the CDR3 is TGTGCCAGCAGTCTCCGAGGACTACCTTACAATGAGCAGTTCTTC.

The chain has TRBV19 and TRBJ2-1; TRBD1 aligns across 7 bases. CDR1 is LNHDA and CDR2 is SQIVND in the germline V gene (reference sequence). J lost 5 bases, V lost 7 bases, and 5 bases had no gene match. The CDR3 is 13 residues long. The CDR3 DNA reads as TGTGCCAGTAAGGGACAGTCGGACAATGAGCAGTTCTTC. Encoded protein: CASKGQSDNEQFF.